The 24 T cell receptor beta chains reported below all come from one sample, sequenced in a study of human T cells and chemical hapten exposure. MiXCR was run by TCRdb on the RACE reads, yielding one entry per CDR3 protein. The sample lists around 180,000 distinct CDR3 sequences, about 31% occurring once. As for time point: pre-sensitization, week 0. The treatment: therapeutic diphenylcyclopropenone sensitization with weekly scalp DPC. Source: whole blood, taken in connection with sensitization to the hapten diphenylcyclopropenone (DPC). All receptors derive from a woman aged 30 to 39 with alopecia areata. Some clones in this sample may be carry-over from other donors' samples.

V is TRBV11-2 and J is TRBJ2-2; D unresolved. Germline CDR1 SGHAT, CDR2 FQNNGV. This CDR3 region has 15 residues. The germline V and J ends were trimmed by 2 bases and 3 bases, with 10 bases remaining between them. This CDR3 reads CASSLRSLHTGELFF. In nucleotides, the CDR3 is TGTGCCAGCAGCTTAAGGAGCTTGCACACCGGGGAGCTGTTTTTT.

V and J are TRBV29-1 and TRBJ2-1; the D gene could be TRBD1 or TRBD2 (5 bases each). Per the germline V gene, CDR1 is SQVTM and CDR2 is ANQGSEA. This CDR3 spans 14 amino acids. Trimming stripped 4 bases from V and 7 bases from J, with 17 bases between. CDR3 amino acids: CSVAGTNAGNEQFF. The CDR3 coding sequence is TGCAGCGTTGCCGGGACCAACGCTGGAAATGAGCAGTTCTTC.

CDR3 nucleotide sequence: TGTGCCAGCAGTGAAGCGCGCACCTACGAGCAGTACTTC. This sequence encodes CASSEARTYEQYF. V and J are TRBV2 and TRBJ2-7; D gene unclear. The CDR3 is made up of 13 amino acids. CDR1 and CDR2 (germline): SNHLY, FYNNEI. Trimming cost V 0 bases and J 2 bases, with 5 bases left between them.

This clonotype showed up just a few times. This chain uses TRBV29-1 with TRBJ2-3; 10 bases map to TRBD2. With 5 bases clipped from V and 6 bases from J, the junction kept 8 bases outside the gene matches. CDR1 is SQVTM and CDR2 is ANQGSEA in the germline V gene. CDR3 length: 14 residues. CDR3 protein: CSVRTSGVHDTQYF. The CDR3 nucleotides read TGCAGCGTTCGTACTAGCGGGGTTCACGATACGCAGTATTTT.

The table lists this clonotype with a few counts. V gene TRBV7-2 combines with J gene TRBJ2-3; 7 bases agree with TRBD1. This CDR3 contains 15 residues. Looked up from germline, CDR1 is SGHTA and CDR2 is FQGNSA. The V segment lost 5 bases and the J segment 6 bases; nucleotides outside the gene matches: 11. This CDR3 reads CASSHNRGFLDTQYF. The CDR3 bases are TGTGCCAGCAGCCATAACAGGGGATTCTTGGATACGCAGTATTTT.

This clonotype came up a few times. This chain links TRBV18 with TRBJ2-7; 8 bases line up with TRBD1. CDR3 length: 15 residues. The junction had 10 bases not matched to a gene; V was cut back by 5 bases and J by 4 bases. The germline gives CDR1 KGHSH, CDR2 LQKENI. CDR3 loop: CASSMTGQAKYEQYF. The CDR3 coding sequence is TGTGCCAGCTCAATGACGGGACAGGCTAAGTACGAGCAGTACTTC.

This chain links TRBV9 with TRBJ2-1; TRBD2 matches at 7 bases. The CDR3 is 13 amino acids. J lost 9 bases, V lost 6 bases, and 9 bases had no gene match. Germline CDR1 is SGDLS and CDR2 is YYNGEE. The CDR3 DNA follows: TGTGCCAGCACCCCCGGGGGGTCGCGTGAGCAGTTCTTC. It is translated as CASTPGGSREQFF.

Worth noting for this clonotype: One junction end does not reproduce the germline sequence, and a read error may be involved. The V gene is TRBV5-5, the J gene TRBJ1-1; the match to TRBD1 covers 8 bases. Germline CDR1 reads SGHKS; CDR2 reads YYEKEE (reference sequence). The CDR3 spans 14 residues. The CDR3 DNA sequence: TGTGCCAGCAGCAAAAGACAGGGGAACGCTGAAGCTTTCTTT. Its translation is CASSKRQGNAEAFF.

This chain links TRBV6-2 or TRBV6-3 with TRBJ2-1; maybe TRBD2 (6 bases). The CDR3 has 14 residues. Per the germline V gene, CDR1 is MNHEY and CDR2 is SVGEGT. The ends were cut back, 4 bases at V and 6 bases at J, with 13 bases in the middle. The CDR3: CASSLDAGFNEQFF. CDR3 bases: TGTGCCAGCAGTTTAGATGCGGGATTCAATGAGCAGTTCTTC.

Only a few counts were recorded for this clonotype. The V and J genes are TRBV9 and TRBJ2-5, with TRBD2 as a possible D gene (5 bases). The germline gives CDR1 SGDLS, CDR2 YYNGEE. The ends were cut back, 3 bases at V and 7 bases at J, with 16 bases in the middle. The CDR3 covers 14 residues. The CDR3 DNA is TGTGCCAGCAGCGCTGAGGGCCTAAGCGGGACCCAGTACTTC. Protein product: CASSAEGLSGTQYF.

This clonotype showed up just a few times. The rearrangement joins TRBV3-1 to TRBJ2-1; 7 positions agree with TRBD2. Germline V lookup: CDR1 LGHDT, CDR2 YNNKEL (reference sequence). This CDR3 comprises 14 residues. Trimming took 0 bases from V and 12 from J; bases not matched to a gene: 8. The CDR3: CASSQDPRRGGQFF. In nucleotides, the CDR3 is TGTGCCAGCAGCCAAGACCCTCGCCGCGGGGGGCAGTTCTTC.

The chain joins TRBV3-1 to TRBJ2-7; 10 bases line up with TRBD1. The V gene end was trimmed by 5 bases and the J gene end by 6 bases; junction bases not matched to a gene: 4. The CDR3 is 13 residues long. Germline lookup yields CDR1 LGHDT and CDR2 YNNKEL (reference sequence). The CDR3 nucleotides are TGTGCCAGCAGCTCCGGGACAGGGGTCGAGCAGTACTTC. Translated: CASSSGTGVEQYF.

CDR3 sequence reads: CASSVSGHQSYEQYF. CDR3 coding DNA: TGTGCCAGCAGCGTGTCGGGACACCAGTCCTACGAGCAGTACTTC. This sequence joins TRBV9 and TRBJ2-7; maybe TRBD1 (6 bases). Trimming pared 2 bases from V and 1 base from J, leaving 13 bases between. CDR3 length: 15 amino acids. CDR1 and CDR2 (germline): SGDLS, YYNGEE.

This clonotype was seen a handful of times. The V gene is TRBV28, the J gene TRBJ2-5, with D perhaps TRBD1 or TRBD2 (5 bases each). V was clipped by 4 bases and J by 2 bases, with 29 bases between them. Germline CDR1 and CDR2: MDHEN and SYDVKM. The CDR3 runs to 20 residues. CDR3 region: CASSSPGRQGRIGLQETQYF. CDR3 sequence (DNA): TGTGCCAGCAGTTCCCCGGGTAGGCAGGGAAGGATTGGACTTCAAGAGACCCAGTACTTC.

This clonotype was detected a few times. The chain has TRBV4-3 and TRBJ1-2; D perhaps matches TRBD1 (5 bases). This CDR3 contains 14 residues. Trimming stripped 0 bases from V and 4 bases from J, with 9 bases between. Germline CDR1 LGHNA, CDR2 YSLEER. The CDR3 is CASSQERGTYGYTF. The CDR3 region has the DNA TGCGCCAGCAGCCAAGAGAGGGGTACCTATGGCTACACCTTC.

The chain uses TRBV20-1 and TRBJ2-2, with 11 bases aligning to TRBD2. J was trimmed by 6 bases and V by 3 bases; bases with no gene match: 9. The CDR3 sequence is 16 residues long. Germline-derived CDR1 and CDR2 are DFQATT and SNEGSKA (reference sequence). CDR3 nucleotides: TGCAGTGCTAGCGGCCTAGCGGGAGGAATGGCCGGGGAGCTGTTTTTT. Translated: CSASGLAGGMAGELFF.

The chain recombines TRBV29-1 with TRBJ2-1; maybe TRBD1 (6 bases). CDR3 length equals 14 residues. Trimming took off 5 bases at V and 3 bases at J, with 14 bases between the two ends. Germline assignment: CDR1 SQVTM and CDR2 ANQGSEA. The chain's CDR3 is CSVNRVQGYNEQFF. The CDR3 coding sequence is TGCAGCGTTAACAGGGTCCAGGGCTACAATGAGCAGTTCTTC.

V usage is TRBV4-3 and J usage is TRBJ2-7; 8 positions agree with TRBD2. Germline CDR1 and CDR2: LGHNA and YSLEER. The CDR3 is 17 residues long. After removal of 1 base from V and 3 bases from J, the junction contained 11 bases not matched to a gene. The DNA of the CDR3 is TGCGCCAGCAGCCAAGGGTATGGTAGCGGGGAATTCTACGAGCAGTACTTC. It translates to CASSQGYGSGEFYEQYF.

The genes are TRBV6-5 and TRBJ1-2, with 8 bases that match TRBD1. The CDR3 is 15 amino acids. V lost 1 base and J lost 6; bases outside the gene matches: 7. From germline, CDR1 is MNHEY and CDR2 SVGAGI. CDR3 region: CASSYYRGRRDGYTF. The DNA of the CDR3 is TGTGCCAGCAGTTACTACAGGGGGAGGAGAGATGGCTACACCTTC.

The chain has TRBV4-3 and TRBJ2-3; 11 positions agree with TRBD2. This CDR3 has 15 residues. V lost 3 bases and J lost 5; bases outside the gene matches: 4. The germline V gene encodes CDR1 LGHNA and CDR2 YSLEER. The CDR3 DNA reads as TGCGCCAGCAGCCACGAAGGGACTAGCGGAGATACGCAGTATTTT. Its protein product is CASSHEGTSGDTQYF.

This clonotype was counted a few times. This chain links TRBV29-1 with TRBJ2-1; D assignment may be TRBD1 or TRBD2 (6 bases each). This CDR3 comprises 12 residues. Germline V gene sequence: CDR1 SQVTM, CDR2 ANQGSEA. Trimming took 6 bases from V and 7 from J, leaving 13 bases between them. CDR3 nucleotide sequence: TGCAGCGTAAGGGGGGACCAGAATGAGCAGTTCTTC. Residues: CSVRGDQNEQFF.

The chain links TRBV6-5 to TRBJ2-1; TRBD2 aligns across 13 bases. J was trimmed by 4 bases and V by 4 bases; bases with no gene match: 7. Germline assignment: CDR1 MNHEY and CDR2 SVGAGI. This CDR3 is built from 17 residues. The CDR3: CASSSGTSGALYNEQFF. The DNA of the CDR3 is TGTGCCAGCAGTTCGGGGACTAGCGGGGCCCTGTACAATGAGCAGTTCTTC.

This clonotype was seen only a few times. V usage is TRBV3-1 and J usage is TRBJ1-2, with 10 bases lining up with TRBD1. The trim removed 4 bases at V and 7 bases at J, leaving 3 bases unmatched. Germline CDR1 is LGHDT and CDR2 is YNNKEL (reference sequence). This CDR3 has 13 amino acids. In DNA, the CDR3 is TGTGCCAGCAGCCGACAGGGGGCCGTTGGCTACACCTTC. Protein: CASSRQGAVGYTF.

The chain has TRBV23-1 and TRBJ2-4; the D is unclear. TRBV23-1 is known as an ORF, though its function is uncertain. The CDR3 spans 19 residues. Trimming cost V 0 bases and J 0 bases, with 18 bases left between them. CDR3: CASSQSATLGPLAKNIQYF. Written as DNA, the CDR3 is TGCGCCAGCAGTCAATCGGCCACTTTGGGCCCACTAGCCAAAAACATTCAGTACTTC.